Below are 8 T cell receptor beta chains sequenced from a single sample in a study of T cells after yellow fever vaccination. TCRdb re-analysed the 5' RACE reads in MiXCR, keeping a single row per CDR3 protein. The sample carries a few hundred thousand distinct CDR3 sequences, approximately 18% recorded once. Specimen: PBMCs, collected before the yellow fever booster vaccination. These receptors came from a man between 18 and 35 years old who received the YFV17D yellow fever vaccine.

This clonotype was seen repeatedly, ten times or more. This chain uses TRBV20-1 with TRBJ1-5, with TRBD1 matching 11 bases. Germline-derived CDR1 and CDR2 are DFQATT and SNEGSKA (reference sequence). There are 17 residues in the CDR3. The junction had 18 bases not matched to a gene; V was cut back by 5 bases and J by 9 bases. CDR3 sequence: CSARFGVWGQGVPPQHF. The CDR3 DNA reads as TGCAGTGCTCGGTTTGGTGTTTGGGGACAGGGGGTCCCGCCCCAGCATTTT.

This clonotype showed up just a few times. This chain connects TRBV15 to TRBJ2-1, with TRBD2 as a possible D gene (6 bases). Per germline, CDR1 LNHNV and CDR2 YYDKDF (reference sequence). Trimming shortened V by 1 base and J by 5 bases, and 9 bases separated the two germline ends. CDR3 size: 14 residues. The CDR3 sequence is CATSRAWGDNEQFF. CDR3 DNA: TGTGCCACCAGCAGAGCTTGGGGGGACAATGAGCAGTTCTTC.

The chain carries TRBV5-1 and TRBJ1-4; D unclear. The V gene's germline CDR1 is SGHRS and CDR2 YFSETQ. CDR3 length equals 14 residues. V shed 5 bases and J shed 0 bases, with 8 bases lying between them. CDR3 loop: CASRSGATNEKLFF. As DNA, the CDR3 is TGCGCCAGCAGATCAGGAGCAACTAATGAAAAACTGTTTTTT.

This clonotype was seen only a few times. The chain combines TRBV5-1 with TRBJ2-2; D not certain. Germline V CDR1 and CDR2: SGHRS, YFSETQ. This CDR3 region has 16 residues. Trimming took off 0 bases at V and 4 bases at J, with 13 bases between the two ends. CDR3 residues: CASSLGFGYPTGELFF. The CDR3, as DNA: TGCGCCAGCAGCTTGGGTTTCGGCTACCCCACCGGGGAGCTGTTTTTT.

This clonotype was counted only a few times. The chain employs TRBV7-9 and TRBJ2-1; either TRBD1 or TRBD2 may supply D (5 bases each). V lost 3 bases and J 2 bases, leaving 11 bases between the germline ends. The length of the CDR3 is 15 residues. The germline CDR1 and CDR2 sequences are SEHNR and FQNEAQ (reference sequence). The CDR3 nucleotides are TGTGCCAGCAGCTTGGGGACGCCAGCCTACAATGAGCAGTTCTTC. It specifies CASSLGTPAYNEQFF.

This clonotype was seen more than once but under ten times. J is TRBJ2-3 and V is TRBV18; maybe TRBD2 (6 bases). Germline V gives CDR1 KGHSH, CDR2 LQKENI. The length of the CDR3 is 14 residues. Trimming left V 2 bases short and J 6 bases short, with 12 bases between. The CDR3 sequence is CASSPGGNLDTQYF. The CDR3 coding sequence is TGTGCCAGCTCACCAGGAGGGAATTTGGATACGCAGTATTTT.

This chain joins TRBV7-3 and TRBJ2-5, with a possible D match to TRBD2 (5 bases). The germline V and J ends were trimmed by 2 bases and 9 bases, with 10 bases remaining between them. From germline, CDR1 is SGHTA and CDR2 FQGTGA. CDR3 length: 12 amino acids. The CDR3 region has the DNA TGTGCCAGCAGCTTAGGTGTCGGGGCCCAGTACTTC. Its protein is CASSLGVGAQYF.

This clonotype was seen a handful of times. This chain joins TRBV5-5 and TRBJ1-5; possibly TRBD1 for D (5 bases). CDR3 length: 16 residues. V lost 0 bases, J lost 1 base, and 11 bases lay in between. From germline, CDR1 is SGHKS and CDR2 YYEKEE (reference sequence). CDR3 DNA sequence: TGTGCCAGCAGCTTGGGGGGACCTGGCAGCAATCAGCCCCAGCATTTT. Translation: CASSLGGPGSNQPQHF. The variable domain in full, with the rest retrieved from reference TRBV5-5 and TRBJ1-5, is DAGVTQSPTHLIKTRGQQVTLRCSPISGHKSVSWYQQVLGQGPQFIFQYYEKEERGRGNFPDRFSARQFPNYSSELNVNALLLGDSALYLCASSLGGPGSNQPQHFGDGTRLSIL.